This TCR beta chain appears in the sequencing data of a study of monozygotic twins with inflammatory bowel disease. Study-wide results and limits: Lower sharing of clonotypes with other individuals was seen in IBD patients than in healthy twins. This was most marked in patients showing signs of disease activity. The analysis failed to separate different T cell subtypes. Evidence failed to back one strong IBD-linked signal or clonotype.

Regarding this clonotype: The antigen remains unidentified.

Reprocessing the 5' RACE reads, TCRdb reports a single entry for every CDR3 protein and omits DNA. The sample's table shows approximately 150,000 distinct CDR3 sequences. In germline, CDR1 is DFQATT, CDR2 SNEGSKA (reference sequence). This CDR3 spans 13 amino acids. The chain couples TRBV20-1 to TRBJ2-7; the TCRdb D gene call, TRBD1, has no DNA to confirm it. The source material was blood. The source is a human donor with ulcerative colitis or Crohn's disease, or a healthy co-twin of an affected twin (not recorded which). The CDR3 protein is CSARGGTGVEQYF.